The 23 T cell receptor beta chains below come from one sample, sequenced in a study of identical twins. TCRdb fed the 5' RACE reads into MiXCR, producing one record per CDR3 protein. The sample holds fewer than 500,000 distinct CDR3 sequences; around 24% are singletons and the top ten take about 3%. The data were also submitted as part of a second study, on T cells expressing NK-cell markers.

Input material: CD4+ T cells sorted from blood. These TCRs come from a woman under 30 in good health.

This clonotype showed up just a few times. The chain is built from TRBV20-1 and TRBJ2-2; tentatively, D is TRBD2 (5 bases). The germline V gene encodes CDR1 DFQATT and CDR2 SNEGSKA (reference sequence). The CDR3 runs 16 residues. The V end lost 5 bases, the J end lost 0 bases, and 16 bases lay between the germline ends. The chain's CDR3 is CSALTPGLSNTGELFF. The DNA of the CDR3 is TGCAGTGCTCTCACCCCCGGACTGTCGAACACCGGGGAGCTGTTTTTT.

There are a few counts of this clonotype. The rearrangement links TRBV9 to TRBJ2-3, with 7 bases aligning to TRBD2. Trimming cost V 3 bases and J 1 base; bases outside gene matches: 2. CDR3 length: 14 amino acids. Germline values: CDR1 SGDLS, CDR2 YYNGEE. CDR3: CASSAAGGTDTQYF. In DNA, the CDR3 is TGTGCCAGCAGCGCCGCGGGGGGCACAGATACGCAGTATTTT.

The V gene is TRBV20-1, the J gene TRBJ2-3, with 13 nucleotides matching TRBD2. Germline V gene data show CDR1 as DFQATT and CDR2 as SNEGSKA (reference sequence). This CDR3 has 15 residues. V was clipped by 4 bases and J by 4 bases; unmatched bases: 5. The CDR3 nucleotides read TGCAGTGCTACACGACTAGCGGGAGGCCCAGATACGCAGTATTTT. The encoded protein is CSATRLAGGPDTQYF.

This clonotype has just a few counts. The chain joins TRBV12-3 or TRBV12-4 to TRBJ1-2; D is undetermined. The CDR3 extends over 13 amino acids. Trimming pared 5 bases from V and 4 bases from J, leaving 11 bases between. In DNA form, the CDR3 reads TGTGCCAGCAGTACGCAACTGATCTATGGCTACACCTTC. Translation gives CASSTQLIYGYTF.

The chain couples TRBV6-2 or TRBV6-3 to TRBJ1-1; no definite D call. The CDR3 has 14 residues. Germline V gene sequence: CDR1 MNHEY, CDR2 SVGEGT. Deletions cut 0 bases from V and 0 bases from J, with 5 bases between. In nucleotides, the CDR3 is TGTGCCAGCAGTTACTCTGCACTGAACACTGAAGCTTTCTTT. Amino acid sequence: CASSYSALNTEAFF.

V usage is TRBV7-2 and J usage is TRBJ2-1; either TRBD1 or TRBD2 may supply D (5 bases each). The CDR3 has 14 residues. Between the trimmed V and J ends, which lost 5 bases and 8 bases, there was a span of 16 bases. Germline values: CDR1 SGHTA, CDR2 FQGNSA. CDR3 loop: CASSTQRGADEQFF. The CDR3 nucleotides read TGTGCCAGCAGCACTCAAAGAGGGGCGGATGAGCAGTTCTTC.

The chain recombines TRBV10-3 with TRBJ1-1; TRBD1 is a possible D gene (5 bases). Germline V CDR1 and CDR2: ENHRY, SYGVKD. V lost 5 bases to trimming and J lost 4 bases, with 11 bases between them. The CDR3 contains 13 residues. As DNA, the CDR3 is TGTGCCATCAGTCAGGGTCTTAGCACTGAAGCTTTCTTT. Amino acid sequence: CAISQGLSTEAFF.

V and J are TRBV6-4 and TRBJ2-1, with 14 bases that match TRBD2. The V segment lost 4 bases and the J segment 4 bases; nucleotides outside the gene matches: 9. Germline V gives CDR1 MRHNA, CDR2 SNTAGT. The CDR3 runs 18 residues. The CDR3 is CASSVEGLAGVRYNEQFF. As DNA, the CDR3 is TGTGCCAGCAGTGTCGAGGGACTAGCGGGGGTTCGGTACAATGAGCAGTTCTTC.

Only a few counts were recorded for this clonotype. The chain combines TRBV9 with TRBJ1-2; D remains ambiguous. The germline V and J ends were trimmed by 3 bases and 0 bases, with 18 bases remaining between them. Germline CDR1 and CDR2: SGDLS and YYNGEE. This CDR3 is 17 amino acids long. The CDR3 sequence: CASSAPPGGRTNYGYTF. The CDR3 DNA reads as TGTGCCAGCAGCGCCCCACCGGGAGGGAGAACTAACTATGGCTACACCTTC.

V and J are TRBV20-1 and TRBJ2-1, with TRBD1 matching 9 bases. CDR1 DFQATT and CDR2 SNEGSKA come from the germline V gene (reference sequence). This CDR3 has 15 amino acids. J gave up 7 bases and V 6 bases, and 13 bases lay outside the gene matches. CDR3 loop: CSAINPGQGTNEQFF. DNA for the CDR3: TGCAGTGCCATTAATCCGGGACAGGGTACGAATGAGCAGTTCTTC.

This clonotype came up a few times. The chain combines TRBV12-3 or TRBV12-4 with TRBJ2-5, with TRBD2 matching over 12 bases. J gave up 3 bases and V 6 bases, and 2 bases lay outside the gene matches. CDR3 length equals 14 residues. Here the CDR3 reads CASRLAGGKETQYF. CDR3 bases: TGTGCCAGCAGACTAGCGGGAGGAAAAGAGACCCAGTACTTC.

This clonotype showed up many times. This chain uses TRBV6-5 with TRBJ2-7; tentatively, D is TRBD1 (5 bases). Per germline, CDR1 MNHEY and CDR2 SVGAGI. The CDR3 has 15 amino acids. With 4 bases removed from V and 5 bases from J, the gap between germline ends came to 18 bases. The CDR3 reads CASSLVTARLHEQYF. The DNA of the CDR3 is TGTGCCAGCAGTTTGGTGACAGCAAGGCTGCACGAGCAGTACTTC.

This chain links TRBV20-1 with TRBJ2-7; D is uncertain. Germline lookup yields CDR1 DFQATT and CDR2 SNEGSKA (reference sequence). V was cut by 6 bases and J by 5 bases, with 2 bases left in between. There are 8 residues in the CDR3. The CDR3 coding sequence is TGCAGTGCCCACGAGCAGTACTTC. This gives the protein CSAHEQYF.

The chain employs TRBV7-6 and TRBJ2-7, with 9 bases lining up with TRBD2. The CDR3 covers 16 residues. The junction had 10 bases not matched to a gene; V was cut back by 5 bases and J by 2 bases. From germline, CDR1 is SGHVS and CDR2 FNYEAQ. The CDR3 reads CASSLLSGTSPYEQYF. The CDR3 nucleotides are TGTGCCAGCAGCCTGCTATCCGGGACTAGCCCCTACGAGCAGTACTTC.

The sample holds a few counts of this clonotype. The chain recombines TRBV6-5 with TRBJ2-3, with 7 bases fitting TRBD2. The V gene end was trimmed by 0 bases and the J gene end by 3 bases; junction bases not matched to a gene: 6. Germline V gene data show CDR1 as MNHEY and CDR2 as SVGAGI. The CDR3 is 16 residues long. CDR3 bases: TGTGCCAGCAGTTACTCGCCCCGCGGGGGTACAGATACGCAGTATTTT. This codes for CASSYSPRGGTDTQYF.

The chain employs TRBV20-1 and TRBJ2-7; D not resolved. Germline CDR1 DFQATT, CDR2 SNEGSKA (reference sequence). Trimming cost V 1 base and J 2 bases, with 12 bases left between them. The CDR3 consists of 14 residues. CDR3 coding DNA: TGCAGTGCTAGAGGGGGTAGTCTAACCTACGAGCAGTACTTC. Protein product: CSARGGSLTYEQYF.

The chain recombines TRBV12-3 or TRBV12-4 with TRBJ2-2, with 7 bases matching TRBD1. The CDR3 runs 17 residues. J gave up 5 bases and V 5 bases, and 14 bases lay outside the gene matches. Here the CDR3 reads CASSPYPVGGRTGELFF. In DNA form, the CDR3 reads TGTGCCAGCAGTCCGTATCCGGTAGGGGGCCGAACCGGGGAGCTGTTTTTT.

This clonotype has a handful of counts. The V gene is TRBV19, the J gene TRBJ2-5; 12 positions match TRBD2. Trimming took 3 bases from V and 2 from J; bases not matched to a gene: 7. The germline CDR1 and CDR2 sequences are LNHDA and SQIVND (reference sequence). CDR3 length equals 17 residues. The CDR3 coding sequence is TGTGCCAGTAGTATCAGACCCGGACTAGCGGGGCAAGAGACCCAGTACTTC. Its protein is CASSIRPGLAGQETQYF. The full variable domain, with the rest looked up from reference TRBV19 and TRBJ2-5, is DGGITQSPKYLFRKEGQNVTLSCEQNLNHDAMYWYRQDPGQGLRLIYYSQIVNDFQKGDIAEGYSVSREKKESFPLTVTSAQKNPTAFYLCASSIRPGLAGQETQYFGPGTRLLVL.

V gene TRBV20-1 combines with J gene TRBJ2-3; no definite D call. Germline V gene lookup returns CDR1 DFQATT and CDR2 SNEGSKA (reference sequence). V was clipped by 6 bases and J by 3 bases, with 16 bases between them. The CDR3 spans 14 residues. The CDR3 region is CSARKPKGTDTQYF. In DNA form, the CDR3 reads TGCAGTGCCCGGAAACCCAAAGGGACAGATACGCAGTATTTT.

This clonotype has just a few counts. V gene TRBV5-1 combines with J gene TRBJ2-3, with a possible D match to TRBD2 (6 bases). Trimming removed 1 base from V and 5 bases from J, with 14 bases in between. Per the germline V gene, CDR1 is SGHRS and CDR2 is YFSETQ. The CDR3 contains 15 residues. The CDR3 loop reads CASSLRDGGGDTQYF. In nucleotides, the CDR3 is TGCGCCAGCAGCTTGCGGGACGGGGGTGGAGATACGCAGTATTTT.

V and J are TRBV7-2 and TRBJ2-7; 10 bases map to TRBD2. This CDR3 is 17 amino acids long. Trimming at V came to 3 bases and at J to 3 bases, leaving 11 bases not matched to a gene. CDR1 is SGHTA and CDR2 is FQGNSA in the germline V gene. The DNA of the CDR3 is TGTGCCAGCAGCTTGGGGACTAGCGTCGGAGGAATCTACGAGCAGTACTTC. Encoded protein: CASSLGTSVGGIYEQYF.

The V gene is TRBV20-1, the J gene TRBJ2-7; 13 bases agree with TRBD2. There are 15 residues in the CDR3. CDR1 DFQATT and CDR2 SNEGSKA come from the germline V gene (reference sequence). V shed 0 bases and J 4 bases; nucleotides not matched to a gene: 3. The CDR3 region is CSARDQLAGGYEQYF. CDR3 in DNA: TGCAGTGCTAGAGATCAACTAGCGGGGGGGTACGAGCAGTACTTC.

CDR3 nucleotide sequence: TGTGCCAGCAGTTATCCCGGCCGGGCCTACGAGCAGTACTTC. Translating it yields CASSYPGRAYEQYF. V and J are TRBV6-5 and TRBJ2-7, with D hard to call. Germline loops: CDR1 MNHEY, CDR2 SVGAGI. The CDR3 loop spans 14 amino acids. V was cut by 3 bases and J by 2 bases, with 11 bases left in between.